This T cell receptor (beta chain) was sequenced in a study of blood T cell repertoires in COVID-19. Across the whole study: T cells, B-cell-depleted T cells, or PBMCs supplied cDNA or gDNA.

Some clones are missing from TCRdb's copy, which holds only in-frame ones; the method was immunoSEQ multiplex PCR. The sample has under 500,000 clones; more than 80% are singletons. Germline V gene data show CDR1 as MNHEY and CDR2 as SMNVEV (reference sequence). V lost 6 bases to trimming and J lost 4 bases, with 16 bases between them. The CDR3 length is 14 residues. Recruitment covered about 25 US areas and drew participants whose ages spanned roughly 18 to 89 years. Participants' own reports of clinical history determined their cohort assignment. Recovery meant two consecutive negative NP/OP PCR tests, professional clearance, or resolved symptoms.

V is TRBV27 and J is TRBJ2-7, with D possibly TRBD2 on 5 matching bases. This clonotype was sampled from a man aged 25-45 years who had recovered from COVID-19. The sample was PBMCs or T cells enriched from blood (not recorded which). The CDR3: CASRFGGRDYEQYF. The CDR3 DNA reads as TGTGCCAGCAGATTCGGAGGACGGGATTACGAGCAGTACTTC.